The 23 T cell receptor beta chains below were found in one sample sequenced in a study of cytomegalovirus exposure and HLA in healthy donors. The PCR was carried out with 60 Vbeta primers and 13 Jbeta primers. TCRdb's copy holds only in-frame clones and misses some; the assay was immunoSEQ multiplex PCR. The sample has approximately 110,000 clones; 82% are singletons. The sequencing input was PBMCs. The receptor set was obtained from a woman younger than 35 in good health and CMV-seronegative.

This clone was recorded only once. This chain connects TRBV25-1 to TRBJ2-5, with 8 bases lining up with TRBD2. This CDR3 region has 14 residues. V shed 4 bases and J 5 bases; nucleotides not matched to a gene: 6. Germline lookup yields CDR1 MGHDK and CDR2 SYGVNS. CDR3 protein: CASSVREGRETQYF. DNA of the CDR3: TGTGCCAGCAGTGTTCGGGAGGGCCGGGAGACCCAGTACTTC.

The V and J genes are TRBV10-3 and TRBJ2-7, with D unresolved. CDR3 length: 13 residues. V lost 0 bases, J lost 5 bases, and 8 bases lay in between. Germline-derived CDR1 and CDR2 are ENHRY and SYGVKD. CDR3 sequence reads: CAISESPRHEQYV. The CDR3, as DNA: TGTGCCATCAGTGAGTCTCCCAGGCACGAGCAGTACGTC.

V and J are TRBV10-2 and TRBJ2-1; 10 positions match TRBD1. J gave up 5 bases and V 4 bases, and 2 bases lay outside the gene matches. CDR3 length: 14 amino acids. The V gene's germline CDR1 is WSHSY and CDR2 SAAADI. The DNA for the CDR3 is TGCGCCAGCAGTGTGGACAGGGGGGACAATGAGCAGTTCTTC. It specifies CASSVDRGDNEQFF.

The chain employs TRBV5-1 and TRBJ2-1, with 11 nucleotides matching TRBD1. The V gene end was trimmed by 4 bases and the J gene end by 8 bases; junction bases not matched to a gene: 8. CDR1 and CDR2 (germline): SGHRS, YFSETQ. CDR3 length: 15 amino acids. CDR3 DNA sequence: TGCGCCAGCAGCCGGGGACAGGGGGGGATGGATGAGCAGTTCTTC. This gives the protein CASSRGQGGMDEQFF. Variable domain in full (rest from reference TRBV5-1 and TRBJ2-1): KAGVTQTPRYLIKTRGQQVTLSCSPISGHRSVSWYQQTPGQGLQFLFEYFSETQRNKGNFPGRFSGRQFSNSRSEMNVSTLELGDSALYLCASSRGQGGMDEQFFGPGTRLTVL.

The chain combines TRBV5-6 with TRBJ2-5; TRBD2 might be the D (6 bases). The ends were cut back, 5 bases at V and 4 bases at J, with 15 bases in the middle. This CDR3 is 14 amino acids long. Per the germline V gene, CDR1 is SGHDT and CDR2 is YYEEEE. CDR3 DNA: TGTGCCAGCAGGCGGGACCACCCCGGAGAGACCCAGTACTTC. This gives the protein CASRRDHPGETQYF.

This clone was recorded a few times. The chain employs TRBV6-1 and TRBJ2-1, with 10 bases fitting TRBD2. The germline V gene has CDR1 MNHNS and CDR2 SASEGT. The CDR3 consists of 16 residues. V was clipped by 2 bases and J by 3 bases; unmatched bases: 4. DNA for the CDR3: TGTGCCAGCAGTGAACTCCCTAGCGGGGGCTACAATGAGCAGTTCTTC. It specifies CASSELPSGGYNEQFF.

CDR3 sequence reads: CASRTDRGNTGELFF. DNA for the CDR3: TGTGCCAGCAGAACCGACAGGGGAAACACCGGGGAGCTGTTTTTT. J is TRBJ2-2 and V is TRBV6-5; 8 bases are shared with TRBD1. CDR1 MNHEY and CDR2 SVGAGI come from the germline V gene. V shed 6 bases, J shed 2 bases, and the junction held 5 bases outside the gene matches. This CDR3 contains 15 residues.

V gene TRBV5-1 combines with J gene TRBJ2-7; TRBD1 aligns across 9 bases. The CDR3 extends over 15 amino acids. The V segment lost 4 bases and the J segment 0 bases; nucleotides outside the gene matches: 5. CDR1 SGHRS and CDR2 YFSETQ come from the germline V gene. CDR3 in amino acids: CASSPRTGDSYEQYF. The CDR3, as DNA: TGCGCCAGCAGCCCCCGGACAGGGGACTCCTACGAGCAGTACTTC.

The chain is built from TRBV6-5 and TRBJ2-7; tentative D call: TRBD2 (6 bases). The CDR3 runs to 15 residues. The germline V gene has CDR1 MNHEY and CDR2 SVGAGI. The V gene lost 2 bases and the J gene lost 1 base, with 12 bases spanning the gap. The CDR3 DNA reads as TGTGCCAGCAGTTACGGGGCGGGACGTTCCTACGAGCAGTACTTC. It codes for CASSYGAGRSYEQYF.

The chain uses TRBV9 and TRBJ2-1, with D perhaps TRBD1 (6 bases). The CDR3 is 15 residues long. Between the trimmed V and J ends, which lost 0 bases and 1 base, there was a span of 8 bases. Germline CDR1 reads SGDLS; CDR2 reads YYNGEE. In nucleotides, the CDR3 is TGTGCCAGCAGCGTAGAAGGGGGTTCCTACAATGAGCAGTTCTTC. This gives the protein CASSVEGGSYNEQFF. The full variable domain, with the rest looked up from reference TRBV9 and TRBJ2-1, is DSGVTQTPKHLITATGQRVTLRCSPRSGDLSVYWYQQSLDQGLQFLIQYYNGEERAKGNILERFSAQQFPDLHSELNLSSLELGDSALYFCASSVEGGSYNEQFFGPGTRLTVL.

The rearrangement links TRBV25-1 to TRBJ1-1; D is possibly TRBD1 (5 bases). The V gene's germline CDR1 is MGHDK and CDR2 SYGVNS. The CDR3 consists of 15 residues. Trimming stripped 5 bases from V and 0 bases from J, with 13 bases between. CDR3 region: CASSLTTVLNTEAFF. The CDR3 DNA is TGTGCCAGCAGTCTAACGACAGTCCTGAACACTGAAGCTTTCTTT.

This chain links TRBV6-1 with TRBJ2-1, with D possibly being TRBD2 (6 bases). CDR1 MNHNS and CDR2 SASEGT come from the germline V gene. Trimming removed 6 bases from V and 0 bases from J, with 12 bases in between. CDR3 size: 15 residues. CDR3 nucleotides: TGTGCCAGCAGACTAAGCGGGTCCTCCTACAATGAGCAGTTCTTC. Translating gives CASRLSGSSYNEQFF.

V is TRBV27 and J is TRBJ1-5; D remains unclear. V gave up 1 base and J gave up 5 bases, with 6 bases separating them. The CDR3 has 13 amino acids. CDR1 is MNHEY and CDR2 is SMNVEV in the germline V gene (reference sequence). The CDR3 sequence is CASSLYLHQPQHF. Written as DNA, the CDR3 is TGTGCCAGCAGTTTATATCTCCATCAGCCCCAGCATTTT.

The rearrangement joins TRBV27 to TRBJ1-5; 9 bases fit TRBD1. CDR1 and CDR2 (germline): MNHEY, SMNVEV (reference sequence). The V and J ends lost 6 bases and 7 bases, in that order; junction bases with no gene match: 10. The CDR3 contains 15 residues. The CDR3 DNA follows: TGTGCCAGCAGCCCTAATACAGGGGGCGTACAGCCCCAGCATTTT. This gives the protein CASSPNTGGVQPQHF.

The chain joins TRBV11-3 to TRBJ2-1; 7 positions match TRBD2. CDR1 SGHNT and CDR2 YENEEA come from the germline V gene. The V segment lost 1 base and the J segment 6 bases; nucleotides outside the gene matches: 0. The CDR3 length is 13 residues. The CDR3 nucleotides are TGTGCCAGCAGCTTAGGCGGGGGCAATGAGCAGTTCTTC. The encoded protein is CASSLGGGNEQFF.

The V call is TRBV6-1, the J call TRBJ1-4; a weak D match, TRBD1 (5 bases). There are 13 residues in the CDR3. CDR1 and CDR2 from the germline V gene are MNHNS and SASEGT. The V end lost 0 bases, the J end lost 14 bases, and 13 bases lay between the germline ends. CDR3 sequence (DNA): TGTGCCAGCAGTGAAGCGCGGGGGGTCCGGCTGTTTTTT. This translates into CASSEARGVRLFF.

The count of this clone is one. The chain is built from TRBV6-4 and TRBJ2-2, with no clear D. With 3 bases removed from V and 2 bases from J, the gap between germline ends came to 4 bases. The CDR3 has 13 amino acids. Germline CDR1 is MRHNA and CDR2 is SNTAGT. The chain's CDR3 is CASSETNTGELFF. Here the CDR3 DNA reads TGTGCCAGCAGTGAGACTAACACCGGGGAGCTGTTTTTT.

The rearrangement joins TRBV27 to TRBJ1-5; D may be TRBD1 (5 bases). V dropped 2 bases and J dropped 6 bases, with 14 bases sitting between them. CDR3 length equals 15 residues. The V gene's germline CDR1 is MNHEY and CDR2 SMNVEV (reference sequence). CDR3 amino acids: CASSLSQGLGQPQHF. The DNA for the CDR3 is TGTGCCAGCAGTTTAAGTCAGGGTCTTGGTCAGCCCCAGCATTTT.

The chain is built from TRBV10-3 and TRBJ1-5, with a possible D match to TRBD1 (5 bases). The CDR3 runs 15 residues. Deletions cut 6 bases from V and 1 base from J, with 13 bases between. Germline CDR1 and CDR2: ENHRY and SYGVKD. The CDR3 loop reads CAISAQGASNQPQHF. In DNA, the CDR3 is TGTGCCATCAGCGCTCAGGGTGCCAGCAATCAGCCCCAGCATTTT.

This chain connects TRBV2 to TRBJ1-5, with D possibly being TRBD1 (5 bases). From germline, CDR1 is SNHLY and CDR2 FYNNEI. This CDR3 is built from 15 residues. Deletions cut 5 bases from V and 4 bases from J, with 15 bases between. CDR3 loop: CASSLIRQNNQPQHF. The CDR3 DNA follows: TGTGCCAGCAGTCTGATACGACAGAATAATCAGCCCCAGCATTTT.

The chain uses TRBV5-4 and TRBJ1-1, with a tentative D call TRBD1 (5 bases). V shed 2 bases and J shed 1 base, with 12 bases lying between them. This CDR3 comprises 15 residues. The germline V gene encodes CDR1 SGHNT and CDR2 YYREEE (reference sequence). The CDR3 nucleotides are TGTGCCAGCAGCTTACCGACAGATCCGAACACTGAAGCTTTCTTT. Translation gives CASSLPTDPNTEAFF.

The rearrangement joins TRBV5-1 to TRBJ2-3; D may be TRBD2 (6 bases). V lost 0 bases to trimming and J lost 2 bases, with 16 bases between them. This CDR3 contains 17 residues. Germline V gene sequence: CDR1 SGHRS, CDR2 YFSETQ. CDR3 bases: TGCGCCAGCAGCTTGGGGGTCGGGGGACGACCCACAGATACGCAGTATTTT. This sequence encodes CASSLGVGGRPTDTQYF.

This chain joins TRBV9 and TRBJ2-1, with 9 bases lining up with TRBD2. V lost 4 bases to trimming and J lost 4 bases; unmatched junction nucleotides: 6. This CDR3 has 15 amino acids. In germline, CDR1 is SGDLS, CDR2 YYNGEE. CDR3 bases: TGTGCCAGCAGCCAGGGCGGGGGGGATTACAATGAGCAGTTCTTC. Amino acids: CASSQGGGDYNEQFF.